The 25 T cell receptor beta chains below all came from one sample that was sequenced in a study of tumor-infiltrating lymphocytes in primary liver carcinoma. The investigators made TCR beta cDNA from about 510 ng total RNA, using a constant-region primer. The TCR beta library was amplified through three nested multiplex PCR rounds in a modified ARM-PCR procedure. Each of the first two PCR rounds ran roughly 9 cycles with TRBV1-TRBV30 forward and C-beta reverse primers. TCRdb used MiXCR to reprocess the multiplex PCR reads, holding one entry per CDR3 protein. The table lists about 310,000 distinct CDR3 sequences, 45% to 70% of them singletons. Out of unsorted whole blood came the blood RNA, and germline DNA was extracted as well. The sequencing input was peripheral blood. Source of these receptors: a young woman with primary liver carcinoma and hepatitis B virus infection.

On this clonotype: A much larger clonotype is one base distant, so this may be a read error. This rearrangement joins TRBV12-3 or TRBV12-4 to TRBJ1-3; possible D gene TRBD1, 5 bases. The germline V and J ends were trimmed by 1 base and 3 bases, with 13 bases remaining between them. The CDR3 length is 16 residues. DNA for the CDR3: TGTGCCAGCAGTTTAGGGGGCGCGAGCTATGGAAACACCATATATTTT. Translating it yields CASSLGGASYGNTIYF.

As concerns this clonotype: One end of the junction varies from germline; a read error may be responsible. The V call is TRBV7-8, the J call TRBJ1-2, with D perhaps matching TRBD1 (6 bases). This CDR3 is built from 16 residues. Looked up from germline, CDR1 is SGHVS and CDR2 is FQNEAQ. The DNA for the CDR3 is TGTGCCAGCAGCTTATCGGAAAGCAGGACAGCCTATGACTACACCTTC. It yields the protein CASSLSESRTAYDYTF.

Remarks on this clonotype: At one end, the junction sequence differs from germline, possibly due to a read error. The CDR3 is CGVVGEYRGAYNEQFF. The CDR3, as DNA: TGTGGCGTTGTTGGGGAATACAGGGGGGCCTATAATGAGCAGTTCTTC. The rearrangement uses TRBV29-1 and TRBJ2-1; the match to TRBD1 covers 8 bases. This CDR3 contains 16 residues. CDR1 and CDR2 from the germline V gene are SQVTM and ANQGSEA.

This sequence joins TRBV6-5 and TRBJ1-1; 8 nucleotides match TRBD1. The CDR3 has 15 amino acids. Trimming took 6 bases from V and 0 from J; bases not matched to a gene: 6. The germline V gene has CDR1 MNHEY and CDR2 SVGAGI. CDR3 sequence reads: CASRTGGVVNTEAFF. The CDR3 bases are TGTGCCAGCAGAACAGGGGGGGTTGTGAACACTGAAGCTTTCTTT.

This rearrangement joins TRBV10-3 to TRBJ2-1; TRBD1 aligns across 8 bases. V lost 8 bases to trimming and J lost 5 bases; unmatched junction nucleotides: 5. There are 13 residues in the CDR3. CDR1 ENHRY and CDR2 SYGVKD come from the germline V gene. The CDR3 DNA follows: TGTGCCATCGCGGGACAGGTCAACAATGAGCAGTTCTTC. Its protein is CAIAGQVNNEQFF.

As for this clonotype: A much larger clone differs by one base, so this may be a read error. The chain recombines TRBV4-3 with TRBJ2-1, with D perhaps TRBD2 (6 bases). The CDR3 extends over 16 amino acids. The germline CDR1 and CDR2 sequences are LGHNA and YSLEER. CDR3 nucleotide sequence: TGCGCCACCAGCCAAGACGACGGGAGCTCCTACAATGAGCAGTTCTTC. Protein: CATSQDDGSSYNEQFF.

Details on this clonotype: Germline is not matched at one junction end, which may reflect a read error. This chain uses TRBV12-3 or TRBV12-4 with TRBJ2-1, with 8 positions matching TRBD2. There are 16 residues in the CDR3. This chain's CDR3 is CASTLALLAAYNEQFF. In DNA, the CDR3 is TGTGCCAGCACTTTAGCGCTACTAGCGGCCTACAATGAGCAGTTCTTC.

Concerning this clonotype: This may be a read error, as it is one base from a much larger clone. The rearrangement links TRBV29-1 to TRBJ2-3, with a possible D match to TRBD1 (5 bases). Per the germline V gene, CDR1 is SQVTM and CDR2 is ANQGSEA. CDR3 length equals 12 residues. The CDR3 DNA reads as TGCAGCGTTGAGGAAAGAACAGGTACGCAGTATTTT. Translated: CSVEERTGTQYF.

With respect to this clonotype: One end of the junction fails to match germline, which may point to a read error. The rearrangement uses TRBV6-1 and TRBJ2-3, with a tentative D call TRBD2 (6 bases). Germline CDR1 MNHNS, CDR2 SASEGT. The CDR3 runs 15 residues. Here the CDR3 DNA reads TGTGTCAGCACCCGCCGGGACTCGACCACAGATACGCAGTATTTT. Translating it yields CVSTRRDSTTDTQYF.

In its sample, this clonotype was seen many times. The J gene is TRBJ2-1, the V gene TRBV11-2; TRBD2 agrees at 10 bases. The CDR3 runs to 19 residues. V gave up 7 bases and J gave up 7 bases; unmatched junction bases: 22. Germline CDR1 is SGHAT and CDR2 is FQNNGV. This chain's CDR3 is CASTFGTSVVLTKGNEQFF. The CDR3 DNA sequence: TGTGCCAGCACCTTCGGGACTAGCGTCGTCCTCACGAAGGGGAATGAGCAGTTCTTC. The full variable domain, in which reference TRBV11-2 and TRBJ2-1 provide the parts outside the CDR3, is EAGVAQSPRYKIIEKRQSVAFWCNPISGHATLYWYQQILGQGPKLLIQFQNNGVVDDSQLPKDRFSAERLKGVDSTLKIQPAKLEDSAVYLCASTFGTSVVLTKGNEQFFGPGTRLTVL.

For this clonotype: The junction and the germline gene differ at one end; a read error may be behind it. V usage is TRBV4-1 and J usage is TRBJ1-1, with 8 bases lining up with TRBD1. The CDR3 has 18 residues. Germline-derived CDR1 and CDR2 are MGHRA and YSYEKL. In DNA, the CDR3 is TGTGCCAGCAGCCAAATCCAACCTAAGGGACAGGCGAAGATTGAAGTTTTCTTT. This encodes CASSQIQPKGQAKIEVFF.

Of note for this clonotype: This may be a read error, as it is one base from a much larger clone. The genes are TRBV6-2 or TRBV6-3 and TRBJ1-2; D is uncertain. Germline-derived CDR1 and CDR2 are MNHEY and SVGEGT. There are 14 residues in the CDR3. Deletions cut 0 bases from V and 6 bases from J, with 11 bases between. CDR3 region: CASSYSGSSHGYTF. The CDR3 DNA is TGTGCCAGCAGTTACTCTGGCAGTTCCCATGGCTACACCTTC.

This clonotype was counted between two and nine times. The chain is built from TRBV6-1 and TRBJ2-1; TRBD1 matches 11 bases. The CDR3 covers 15 residues. Germline lookup yields CDR1 MNHNS and CDR2 SASEGT. V gave up 6 bases and J gave up 3 bases; unmatched junction bases: 4. The CDR3 is CASRGTGGNYNEQFF. The DNA for the CDR3 is TGTGCCAGCAGAGGGACAGGGGGGAACTACAATGAGCAGTTCTTC.

Turning to this clonotype: The CDR3 does not close with the conserved phenylalanine or tryptophan, likely indicating a read error. V gene TRBV5-1 combines with J gene TRBJ1-4, with 10 bases matching TRBD1. CDR3 length equals 14 residues. Germline V gene data show CDR1 as SGHRS and CDR2 as YFSETQ. Trimming at V came to 3 bases and at J to 5 bases, leaving 1 base not matched to a gene. The chain's CDR3 is CASSSGQGNEKLFI. CDR3 nucleotides: TGCGCCAGCAGCTCGGGACAGGGGAATGAAAAACTGTTTATT.

This clonotype was recorded a few times. The gene calls are TRBV5-1 and TRBJ2-3; possible D gene TRBD1, 5 bases. CDR3 length: 11 residues. In germline, CDR1 is SGHRS, CDR2 YFSETQ. Trimming took 4 bases from V and 6 from J, leaving 6 bases between them. The CDR3 DNA is TGCGCCAGCAGCCAGGGCGATACGCAGTATTTT. Protein sequence: CASSQGDTQYF.

The CDR3 loop is CASSRGVSYEQYF. The CDR3 nucleotides read TGTGCCAGCAGTAGAGGGGTAAGCTACGAGCAGTACTTC. This chain joins TRBV6-5 and TRBJ2-7; D might be TRBD1 or TRBD2, each matching 5 bases. Germline lookup yields CDR1 MNHEY and CDR2 SVGAGI. The V end lost 5 bases, the J end lost 3 bases, and 11 bases lay between the germline ends. CDR3 length: 13 amino acids.

This chain uses TRBV28 with TRBJ2-5; 7 positions agree with TRBD1. V lost 5 bases to trimming and J lost 5 bases; unmatched junction nucleotides: 8. The CDR3 runs 14 residues. Germline CDR1 MDHEN, CDR2 SYDVKM. The CDR3 spells CASSDRTGPETQYF. CDR3 in DNA: TGTGCCAGCAGTGACAGGACAGGCCCGGAGACCCAGTACTTC.

In the case of this clonotype: This may stem from a read error, because a much larger clone lies one nucleotide away. The CDR3 end shows no conserved phenylalanine or tryptophan, and so a read error is likely. The V gene is TRBV30, the J gene TRBJ1-2; TRBD1 agrees at 7 bases. The CDR3 runs to 12 residues. Germline V gene lookup returns CDR1 GTSNPN and CDR2 SVGIG (reference sequence). Losses at the gene ends were 1 base for V and 9 bases for J; bases not matched to a gene: 5. The CDR3 sequence is CAWSGTGTRYTL. CDR3 DNA sequence: TGTGCCTGGAGTGGGACAGGTACCCGCTACACCTTA.

The chain employs TRBV6-6 and TRBJ2-7; no firm D call. Germline V gives CDR1 MNHNY, CDR2 SVGAGI (reference sequence). The length of the CDR3 is 11 residues. V gave up 11 bases and J gave up 3 bases, with 11 bases separating them. The CDR3 region is CACSSSYEQYF. DNA of the CDR3: TGTGCCTGTAGTTCTAGCTACGAGCAGTACTTC.

V is TRBV4-1 and J is TRBJ1-1, with TRBD1 identical over 8 bases. Germline V CDR1 and CDR2: MGHRA, YSYEKL. V was clipped by 0 bases and J by 10 bases; unmatched bases: 13. This CDR3 comprises 16 residues. CDR3 sequence (DNA): TGCGCCAGCAGCCAAGATCTCGCGACAGGGGATCCCGGAGCTTTCTTT. As protein: CASSQDLATGDPGAFF.

This chain joins TRBV6-5 and TRBJ2-7; 9 bases line up with TRBD2. Per germline, CDR1 MNHEY and CDR2 SVGAGI. This CDR3 region has 15 residues. After removal of 2 bases from V and 2 bases from J, the junction contained 4 bases not matched to a gene. CDR3: CASSYALAGPYEQYF. In DNA, the CDR3 is TGTGCCAGCAGTTACGCACTAGCGGGCCCCTACGAGCAGTACTTC.

Regarding this clonotype: A read error may account for a junction end that differs from germline. The V gene is TRBV6-5, the J gene TRBJ1-5, with 11 positions matching TRBD1. The CDR3 length is 18 residues. Germline assignment: CDR1 MNHEY and CDR2 SVGAGI. The CDR3 DNA reads as TGTGCCAGCAGTTACTCGGGACAGGGGGGGAGAAGCATTCAGCCCCAGCATTTT. Its protein product is CASSYSGQGGRSIQPQHF.

The chain is built from TRBV5-1 and TRBJ2-7, with D unclear. Trimming left V 4 bases short and J 3 bases short, with 11 bases between. CDR1 is SGHRS, CDR2 YFSETQ, per germline. The CDR3 is made up of 13 amino acids. CDR3 DNA sequence: TGCGCCAGCAGCCCATCCCCTGGCTACGAGCAGTACTTC. As protein: CASSPSPGYEQYF.

A word on this clonotype: Since no conserved phenylalanine or tryptophan closes the CDR3, a read error is the likely cause. This chain uses TRBV28 with TRBJ1-4; possible D gene TRBD1, 5 bases. CDR3 length: 14 residues. The germline V gene has CDR1 MDHEN and CDR2 SYDVKM. CDR3 amino acids: CVSSSGSTNEKLFL. CDR3 in DNA: TGTGTCAGCAGTTCAGGGTCAACTAATGAAAAACTGTTTCTT.

Note on this clonotype: Germline and junction disagree at one end, which may indicate a read error. The chain combines TRBV5-6 with TRBJ2-7; TRBD2 matches 14 bases. This CDR3 is 17 amino acids long. The germline V gene encodes CDR1 SGHDT and CDR2 YYEEEE. The CDR3 sequence is CVSSSGLAGGYSYEQYF. CDR3 DNA sequence: TGTGTCAGCAGCTCAGGACTAGCGGGAGGTTACTCCTACGAGCAGTACTTC.